The clone carrying this T cell receptor (beta chain) was detected a few times. Its antigen is undetermined. Patients were excluded because of uncontrolled infection, other autoimmune disease, pregnancy or lactation. Around 10 ml fresh peripheral blood yielded the PBMCs. This sample stems from a study of T cells in Graves' hyperthyroidism and ophthalmopathy. At the level of the study: Any treatment followed the collection of peripheral blood at initial diagnosis.

RNA transcripts were the template for amplifying TCR beta CDR3 regions. A set of HTBI primers served as the primers for a first-round RT-PCR of the TCR CDR3. TCRdb reprocessed the multiplex PCR reads with MiXCR, giving one entry per CDR3 protein. This sample has about 560,000 distinct CDR3 sequences, with 15% to 19% found just once. There are 15 residues in the CDR3. The germline V gene encodes CDR1 MNHNS and CDR2 SASEGT. The J segment lost 6 bases and the V segment lost 2 bases, leaving 9 bases of the junction unmatched. Findings and limits, study-wide: Among clonotypes expanded in thyroid above 0.001, most were also found in blood.

This sequence joins TRBV6-1 and TRBJ1-2, with 7 nucleotides matching TRBD1. Sequenced sample: blood. The clonotype originates from a woman in her twenties or thirties with Graves' hyperthyroidism. CDR3 DNA sequence: TGTGCCAGCAGTGAAATCCCTAAGGGGGCGAATGGCTACACCTTC. Translated: CASSEIPKGANGYTF.